This record covers a single T cell receptor beta chain. The entry originates in a study of shared clonotypes between healthy human individuals. On ten immunoSEQ deep assay plates, unsorted PBMC DNA was sequenced. Sequenced by immunoSEQ multiplex PCR; TCRdb stores in-frame clones only, minus some. The table lists a few hundred thousand clones, approximately 71% of them singletons. Deletions cut 4 bases from V and 5 bases from J, with 12 bases between. The CDR3 totals 13 residues. Germline assignment: CDR1 SGDLS and CDR2 YYNGEE. This TCR derives from a woman aged 40-49 years in good health. Some clones in this sample may be carry-over from other donors' samples. Sequencing was carried out using PBMCs. The gene calls are TRBV9 and TRBJ2-5; tentatively, D is TRBD1 (6 bases). CDR3 region: CASSPTQGETQYF. The CDR3 DNA reads as TGTGCCAGCAGCCCTACCCAGGGGGAGACCCAGTACTTC.